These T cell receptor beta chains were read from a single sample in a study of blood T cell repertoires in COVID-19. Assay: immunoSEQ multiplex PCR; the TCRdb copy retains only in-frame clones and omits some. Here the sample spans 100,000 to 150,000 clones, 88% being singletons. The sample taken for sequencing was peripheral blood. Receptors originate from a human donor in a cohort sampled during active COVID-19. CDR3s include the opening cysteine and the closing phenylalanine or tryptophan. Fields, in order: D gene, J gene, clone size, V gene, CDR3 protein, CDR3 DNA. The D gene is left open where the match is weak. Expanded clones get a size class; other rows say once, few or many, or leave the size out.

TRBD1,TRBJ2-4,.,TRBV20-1,CGGQFQNIQYF,TGCGGGGGACAGTTTCAGAACATTCAGTACTTC
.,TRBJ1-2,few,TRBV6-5,CASSLVQGVNGYTF,TGTGCCAGCAGTTTGGTCCAGGGTGTCAATGGCTACACCTTC
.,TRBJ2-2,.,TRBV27,CASSLTRANTGELFF,TGTGCCAGCAGTTTGACCAGGGCGAACACCGGGGAGCTGTTTTTT
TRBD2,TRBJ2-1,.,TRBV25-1,CASNGGRYNEQFF,TGTGCCAGCAACGGCGGGAGGTACAATGAGCAGTTCTTC
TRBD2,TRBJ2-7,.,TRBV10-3,CAIRNLTSGPYEQYF,TGTGCCATCAGAAACCTTACTAGCGGACCCTACGAGCAGTACTTC
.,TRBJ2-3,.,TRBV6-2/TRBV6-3,CASSLSGTRQGTQYF,TGTGCCAGCAGTTTGTCCGGGACTCGTCAAGGTACGCAGTATTTT
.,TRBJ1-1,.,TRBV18,CATKGVHSNTEAFF,TGTGCCACGAAGGGGGTGCACTCGAACACTGAAGCTTTCTTT
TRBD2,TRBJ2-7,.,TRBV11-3,CASSLGGGYEQYF,TGTGCCAGCAGCCTCGGGGGGGGTTACGAGCAGTACTTC
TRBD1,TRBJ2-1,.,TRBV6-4,CASSDSPGQDPEQFF,TGTGCCAGCAGTGACTCGCCGGGACAGGACCCTGAGCAGTTCTTC
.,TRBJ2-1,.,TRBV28,CASRVGDSGPNEQFF,TGTGCCAGCAGAGTAGGGGACTCTGGCCCCAATGAGCAGTTCTTC
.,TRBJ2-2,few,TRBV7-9,CASSLGFSRELFF,TGTGCCAGCAGCTTAGGTTTTAGCAGGGAGCTGTTTTTT
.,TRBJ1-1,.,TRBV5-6,CASSATRLMNTEAFF,TGTGCCAGCAGCGCAACGAGGTTGATGAACACTGAAGCTTTCTTT
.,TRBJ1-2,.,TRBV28,CASSLRGYGYTF,TGTGCCAGCAGTTTACGAGGCTATGGCTACACCTTC
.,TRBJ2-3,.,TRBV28,CASEPIPGSVPDTQYF,TGTGCCAGCGAACCTATCCCCGGGAGTGTCCCAGATACGCAGTATTTT
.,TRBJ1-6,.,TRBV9,CASSVEGGTNSPLHF,TGTGCCAGCAGCGTAGAAGGAGGGACTAATTCACCCCTCCACTTT
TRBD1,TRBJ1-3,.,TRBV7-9,CASSLDRGLGNTIYF,TGTGCCAGCAGCCTGGACAGGGGGCTAGGGAACACCATATATTTT
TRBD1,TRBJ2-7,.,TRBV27,CASSLVATGGSEQYF,TGTGCCAGCAGTTTAGTAGCCACAGGGGGGTCCGAGCAGTACTTC
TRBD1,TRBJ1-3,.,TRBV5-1,CASSRDRAGNTIYF,TGCGCCAGCAGCCGGGACAGGGCTGGAAACACCATATATTTT
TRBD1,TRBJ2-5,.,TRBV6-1,CAIGGGQGARETQYF,TGTGCCATCGGGGGGGGACAGGGGGCTCGAGAGACCCAGTACTTC
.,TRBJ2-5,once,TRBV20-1,CSVSGQETQYF,TGCAGTGTCAGCGGGCAAGAGACCCAGTACTTC
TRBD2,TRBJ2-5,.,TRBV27,CASRRTSGFQETQYF,TGTGCCAGCAGGAGGACTAGCGGATTCCAAGAGACCCAGTACTTC
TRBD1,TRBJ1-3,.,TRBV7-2,CASSLRTGAGGNTIYF,TGTGCCAGCAGCTTACGGACAGGGGCCGGTGGAAACACCATATATTTT
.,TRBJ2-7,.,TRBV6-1,CASSEEGQRITYEQYF,TGTGCCAGCAGTGAGGAAGGACAGCGAATAACCTACGAGCAGTACTTC
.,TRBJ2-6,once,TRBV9,CASSVVSGANVLTF,TGTGCCAGCAGCGTAGTCTCGGGGGCCAACGTCCTGACTTTC
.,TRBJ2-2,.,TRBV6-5,CASRWTGGDTGELFF,TGTGCCAGCAGGTGGACAGGAGGGGACACCGGGGAGCTGTTTTTT
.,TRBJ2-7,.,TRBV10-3,CAITKGRTEQYF,TGTGCCATCACCAAAGGAAGGACAGAGCAGTACTTC
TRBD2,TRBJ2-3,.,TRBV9,CASSGSGARTGTQYF,TGTGCCAGCAGCGGTAGCGGGGCCAGGACTGGTACGCAGTATTTT
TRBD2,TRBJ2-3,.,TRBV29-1,CSVGRTSGIADTQYF,TGCAGCGTGGGCCGGACTAGCGGGATCGCAGATACGCAGTATTTT
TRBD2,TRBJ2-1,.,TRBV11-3,CASSLETGGTPRYNEQFF,TGTGCCAGCAGCTTAGAAACGGGGGGGACCCCCAGATACAATGAGCAGTTCTTC
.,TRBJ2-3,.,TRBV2,CASSLQDRVGDTQYF,TGTGCCAGCAGTTTACAGGATCGAGTGGGAGATACGCAGTATTTT
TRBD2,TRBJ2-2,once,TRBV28,CASSLMAGANTGELFF,TGTGCCAGCAGTTTAATGGCGGGGGCGAACACCGGGGAGCTGTTTTTT
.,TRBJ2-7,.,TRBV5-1,CASSLSQGTLYEQYF,TGCGCCAGCAGCCTCTCCCAGGGCACTCTTTACGAGCAGTACTTC
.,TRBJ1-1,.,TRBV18,CASSPPSPGRGTEAFF,TGTGCCAGCTCACCACCCTCCCCGGGTCGCGGGACTGAAGCTTTCTTT
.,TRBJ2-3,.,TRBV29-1,CSGRADTQYF,TGCAGCGGGAGGGCAGATACGCAGTATTTT
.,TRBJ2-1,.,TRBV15,CATSRALGAGVYNEQFF,TGTGCCACCAGCAGAGCACTCGGAGCGGGCGTATACAATGAGCAGTTCTTC
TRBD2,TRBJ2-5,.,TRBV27,CASSPWTSGGETQYF,TGTGCCAGCAGTCCCTGGACTAGCGGGGGGGAGACCCAGTACTTC
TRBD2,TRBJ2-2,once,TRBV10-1,CASSGGLLTGELFF,TGCGCCAGCAGTGGGGGACTATTAACCGGGGAGCTGTTTTTT
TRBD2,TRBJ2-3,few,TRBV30,CAWSVPTSGGPGEQYF,TGTGCCTGGAGTGTCCCGACTAGCGGGGGCCCGGGGGAGCAGTATTTT
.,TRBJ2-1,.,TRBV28,CASSLGGSGHNEQFF,TGTGCCAGCAGTTTAGGTGGGAGCGGCCACAATGAGCAGTTCTTC
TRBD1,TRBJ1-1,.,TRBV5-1,CASGKTGGASEAFF,TGCGCCAGCGGAAAGACAGGGGGGGCCTCTGAAGCTTTCTTT
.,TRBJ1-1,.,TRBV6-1,CASSEKRTGGTEAFF,TGTGCCAGCAGTGAAAAGAGAACGGGGGGCACTGAAGCTTTCTTT
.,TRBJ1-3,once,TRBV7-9,CASRPSAGNTIYF,TGTGCCAGCCGCCCCAGCGCAGGAAACACCATATATTTT
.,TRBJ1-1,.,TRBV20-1,CRRGGKTEAFF,TGCAGAAGGGGGGGGAAGACTGAAGCTTTCTTT
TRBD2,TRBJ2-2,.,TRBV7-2,CASSQISGGPYTGELFF,TGTGCCAGCAGCCAAATTAGCGGGGGGCCCTACACCGGGGAGCTGTTTTTT
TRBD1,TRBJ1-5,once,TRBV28,CASRLTGYQPQHF,TGTGCCAGCAGGCTGACAGGGTACCAGCCCCAGCATTTT
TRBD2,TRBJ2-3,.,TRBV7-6,CASSSSFLAGGLGTQYF,TGTGCCAGCAGCTCCTCCTTTCTAGCGGGGGGGCTTGGTACGCAGTATTTT
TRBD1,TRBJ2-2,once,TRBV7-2,CASTKRTGNTGELFF,TGTGCCAGCACCAAAAGGACAGGGAACACCGGGGAGCTGTTTTTT
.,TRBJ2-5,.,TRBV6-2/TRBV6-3,CASSVQGREETQYF,TGTGCCAGCAGTGTACAGGGACGGGAAGAGACCCAGTACTTC
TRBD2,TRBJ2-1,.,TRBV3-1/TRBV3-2,CASSPLAGVGNEQFF,TGTGCCAGCAGCCCACTAGCGGGAGTGGGGAATGAGCAGTTCTTC
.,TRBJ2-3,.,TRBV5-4,CASSLSTPIVDTQYF,TGTGCCAGCAGCTTGAGCACTCCCATTGTGGATACGCAGTATTTT
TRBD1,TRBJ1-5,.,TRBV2,CASGQDRTAGQPQHF,TGTGCCAGCGGTCAGGACAGGACGGCAGGTCAGCCCCAGCATTTT
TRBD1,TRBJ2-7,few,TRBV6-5,CASSPPGQTYEQYF,TGTGCCAGCAGTCCTCCGGGACAGACCTACGAGCAGTACTTC